Following are 27 T cell receptor beta chains from one sample sequenced in a study of shared clonotypes between healthy human individuals. Sequenced by immunoSEQ multiplex PCR; TCRdb stores in-frame clones only, minus some. The sample lists 100,000 to 120,000 clones, around two thirds occurring once. The sample consisted of memory CD8+ T cells sorted from blood. Subset meaning: CD45RO+ cells pooled with CCR7-negative TemRA cells. Source of these receptors: a woman in her thirties in good health.

There are a few counts of this clone. V gene TRBV6-4 combines with J gene TRBJ2-1; D is possibly TRBD2 (5 bases). CDR1 is MRHNA, CDR2 SNTAGT, per germline. The CDR3 runs to 14 residues. Deletions cut 6 bases from V and 13 bases from J, with 22 bases between. Here the CDR3 DNA reads TGTGCCAGCAGAGCAGACCTAGAGTCGGGGATACAGTTCTTC. It yields the protein CASRADLESGIQFF.

The chain joins TRBV25-1 to TRBJ2-7; D not resolved. V was shortened by 3 bases and J by 5 bases, with 5 bases between the two germline ends. The CDR3 is 11 amino acids. In germline, CDR1 is MGHDK, CDR2 SYGVNS. The DNA for the CDR3 is TGTGCCAGCAGTGAGAGCCACGAGCAGTACTTC. Translating gives CASSESHEQYF.

The chain is built from TRBV5-1 and TRBJ2-5, with TRBD1 identical over 10 bases. The CDR3 extends over 14 amino acids. CDR1 is SGHRS and CDR2 is YFSETQ in the germline V gene. The V and J ends lost 4 bases and 11 bases, in that order; junction bases with no gene match: 11. The CDR3 sequence: CASSLRQGAREQYF. CDR3 nucleotide sequence: TGCGCCAGCAGCCTTCGACAGGGGGCGAGAGAGCAGTACTTC.

V gene TRBV11-2 combines with J gene TRBJ1-5; tentatively, D is TRBD1 (5 bases). With 4 bases removed from V and 0 bases from J, the gap between germline ends came to 16 bases. This CDR3 spans 17 amino acids. Germline CDR1 SGHAT, CDR2 FQNNGV. Written as DNA, the CDR3 is TGTGCCAGCAGCTCAGATTTGACAGCTTATAGCAATCAGCCCCAGCATTTT. Its translation is CASSSDLTAYSNQPQHF. The full variable domain, in which reference TRBV11-2 and TRBJ1-5 provide the parts outside the CDR3, is EAGVAQSPRYKIIEKRQSVAFWCNPISGHATLYWYQQILGQGPKLLIQFQNNGVVDDSQLPKDRFSAERLKGVDSTLKIQPAKLEDSAVYLCASSSDLTAYSNQPQHFGDGTRLSIL.

The chain recombines TRBV7-9 with TRBJ1-4; D not certain. Trimming left V 4 bases short and J 0 bases short, with 12 bases between. Germline loops: CDR1 SEHNR, CDR2 FQNEAQ (reference sequence). The CDR3 totals 16 residues. CDR3 amino acids: CASSSAFIATNEKLFF. Here the CDR3 DNA reads TGTGCCAGCAGCTCGGCCTTCATCGCAACTAATGAAAAACTGTTTTTT.

This chain joins TRBV10-1 and TRBJ2-7; 7 positions agree with TRBD1. J lost 3 bases, V lost 5 bases, and 4 bases had no gene match. The germline V gene has CDR1 WNHNN and CDR2 SYGVQD (reference sequence). The CDR3 consists of 13 residues. The CDR3 spells CASSRQGGYEQYF. CDR3 sequence (DNA): TGCGCCAGCAGTAGACAGGGCGGCTACGAGCAGTACTTC.

This clone was detected once. The V and J genes are TRBV7-9 and TRBJ2-5, with a tentative D call TRBD1 (6 bases). Trimming pared 0 bases from V and 4 bases from J, leaving 12 bases between. Germline-derived CDR1 and CDR2 are SEHNR and FQNEAQ (reference sequence). The CDR3 is 15 residues long. CDR3 loop: CASSLAQQGSETQYF. CDR3 bases: TGTGCCAGCAGCTTAGCCCAACAGGGTTCAGAGACCCAGTACTTC.

The rearrangement joins TRBV2 to TRBJ2-5, with a possible D match to TRBD1 (6 bases). The end of the DNA is better explained by TRBJ2-7, so the J call may be wrong. From germline, CDR1 is SNHLY and CDR2 FYNNEI. The CDR3 consists of 15 residues. CDR3 sequence reads: CASNRGTRSSYEQYF. CDR3 DNA: TGTGCCAGCAATAGGGGGACAAGGAGCTCCTACGAGCAGTACTTC.

The chain is built from TRBV13 and TRBJ2-7; TRBD2 agrees at 7 bases. The CDR3 has 13 amino acids. J lost 6 bases, V lost 3 bases, and 5 bases had no gene match. Germline CDR1 and CDR2: PRHDT and FYEKMQ (reference sequence). The CDR3 DNA sequence: TGTGCCAGCAGCTTCGGGAGGCAGAGCGAGCAGTACTTC. The encoded protein is CASSFGRQSEQYF.

This clone appeared once. The chain links TRBV18 to TRBJ2-3; D is perhaps TRBD2 (6 bases). V shed 2 bases and J shed 0 bases, with 12 bases lying between them. The germline V gene encodes CDR1 KGHSH and CDR2 LQKENI. The CDR3 consists of 16 residues. CDR3 bases: TGTGCCAGCTCACCAGATCTAGCGAGGAGCACAGATACGCAGTATTTT. Its protein product is CASSPDLARSTDTQYF.

This clone was detected a few times. The chain combines TRBV7-9 with TRBJ2-7; D is ambiguous. This CDR3 is 14 amino acids long. Trimming removed 1 base at V and 1 base at J, with 8 bases between. Germline CDR1 reads SEHNR; CDR2 reads FQNEAQ (reference sequence). The CDR3 coding sequence is TGTGCCAGCAGCTTAGTGGCAGAGTCCTACGAGCAGTACTTC. It is translated as CASSLVAESYEQYF.

The chain joins TRBV4-2 to TRBJ2-5; TRBD2 aligns across 8 bases. Trimming at V came to 6 bases and at J to 4 bases, leaving 7 bases not matched to a gene. The germline V gene encodes CDR1 LGHNA and CDR2 YNFKEQ. CDR3 length: 14 residues. The DNA of the CDR3 is TGTGCCAGCAGGGGCGGCACTAGCGGAGAGACCCAGTACTTC. Its protein is CASRGGTSGETQYF.

The V and J genes are TRBV19 and TRBJ1-5, with 9 positions matching TRBD1. CDR3 length equals 19 residues. Germline-derived CDR1 and CDR2 are LNHDA and SQIVND (reference sequence). With V trimmed by 4 bases and J by 7 bases, 20 bases remained unmatched. The DNA for the CDR3 is TGTGCCAGTAGTAAATCGTTGGTGGGACCCGAGACAGGGGGACAGCCCCAGCATTTT. Protein product: CASSKSLVGPETGGQPQHF.

This clone was recorded at least ten times. The gene calls are TRBV25-1 and TRBJ1-2, with no clear D. Germline loops: CDR1 MGHDK, CDR2 SYGVNS. Trimming took off 2 bases at V and 2 bases at J, with 21 bases between the two ends. CDR3 length equals 18 residues. The CDR3 loop is CASSEIGTVPSSNYGYTF. The CDR3 nucleotides are TGTGCCAGCAGTGAAATCGGTACAGTACCTTCATCGAACTATGGCTACACCTTC.

In its sample, this clone was seen many times. The V call is TRBV6-5, the J call TRBJ1-2; D is unclear. CDR3 length equals 13 residues. Germline V gives CDR1 MNHEY, CDR2 SVGAGI. The CDR3 DNA sequence: TGTGGCTCTCAAGCGCGGGGTATAAATGGCTACACCTTC. Amino acids: CGSQARGINGYTF.

This chain joins TRBV7-9 and TRBJ2-7; 10 bases match TRBD2. Germline CDR1 and CDR2: SEHNR and FQNEAQ (reference sequence). The CDR3 is made up of 14 amino acids. Germline trimming cut 5 bases from V and 4 bases from J; bases unmatched to any gene: 5. This chain's CDR3 is CASSPRTSGYEQYF. As DNA, the CDR3 is TGTGCCAGCAGCCCAAGGACTAGCGGTTACGAGCAGTACTTC. The full variable domain, rest sourced from reference TRBV7-9 and TRBJ2-7, is DTGVSQNPRHKITKRGQNVTFRCDPISEHNRLYWYRQTLGQGPEFLTYFQNEAQLEKSRLLSDRFSAERPKGSFSTLEIQRTEQGDSAMYLCASSPRTSGYEQYFGPGTRLTVT.

This chain connects TRBV5-5 to TRBJ2-7; D is ambiguous. Deletions cut 2 bases from V and 0 bases from J, with 9 bases between. CDR3 length: 14 amino acids. CDR1 and CDR2 from the germline V gene are SGHKS and YYEKEE (reference sequence). CDR3 residues: CASSFTLSSYEQYF. The CDR3 nucleotides read TGTGCCAGCAGCTTCACCTTGAGCTCCTACGAGCAGTACTTC.

This chain uses TRBV5-6 with TRBJ1-2; D ambiguous. Germline V gene lookup returns CDR1 SGHDT and CDR2 YYEEEE. CDR3 length: 13 amino acids. V was trimmed by 0 bases and J by 2 bases, leaving 5 bases between them. The CDR3 protein is CASSLGQNYGYTF. The CDR3 region has the DNA TGTGCCAGCAGCTTGGGACAAAACTATGGCTACACCTTC.

This clone was detected only a few times. The CDR3 coding sequence is TGTGCCAGCAGCAGCCGGGATAAGAAGAACCAAGAGACCCAGTACTTC. Amino acid sequence: CASSSRDKKNQETQYF. The chain has TRBV11-2 and TRBJ2-5, with a possible D match to TRBD2 (5 bases). V was pared by 5 bases and J by 0 bases, with 16 bases between. The length of the CDR3 is 16 residues. Germline CDR1 and CDR2: SGHAT and FQNNGV.

This clone was observed at least ten times. The chain couples TRBV28 to TRBJ1-4, with TRBD1 matching 7 bases. The CDR3 runs to 13 residues. With 8 bases clipped from V and 5 bases from J, the junction kept 5 bases outside the gene matches. CDR1 and CDR2 (germline): MDHEN, SYDVKM. The CDR3 loop reads CASHGTANEKLFF. The CDR3 bases are TGTGCCAGCCACGGGACAGCAAATGAAAAACTGTTTTTT.

The genes are TRBV27 and TRBJ2-7, with 10 bases fitting TRBD2. From germline, CDR1 is MNHEY and CDR2 SMNVEV (reference sequence). V lost 8 bases to trimming and J lost 7 bases; unmatched junction nucleotides: 23. CDR3 length equals 18 residues. The CDR3 bases are TGTGCCAGCGCCGTGAAATCTCTCGGGATAGCGGGAGGAGGGGAGCAGTACTTC. Residues: CASAVKSLGIAGGGEQYF.

This clone was detected ten times or more. The same CDR3 also results from other DNA sequences found in this sample. The rearrangement uses TRBV27 and TRBJ2-7, with D possibly being TRBD2 (6 bases). The CDR3 is 12 residues long. Trimming left V 6 bases short and J 1 base short, with 7 bases between. Germline V gives CDR1 MNHEY, CDR2 SMNVEV (reference sequence). The DNA of the CDR3 is TGTGCCAGCAGCGGGGGTTCCTACGAGCAGTACTTC. It specifies CASSGGSYEQYF.

This chain links TRBV28 with TRBJ2-5, with D possibly TRBD2 on 6 matching bases. Trimming left V 5 bases short and J 5 bases short, with 30 bases between. Per the germline V gene, CDR1 is MDHEN and CDR2 is SYDVKM. This CDR3 is 19 amino acids long. The CDR3 is CASSGPAKISRAAGETQYF. DNA of the CDR3: TGTGCCAGCAGTGGCCCGGCCAAGATTTCCCGGGCCGCGGGGGAGACCCAGTACTTC. Full variable domain (rest looked up from reference TRBV28 and TRBJ2-5): DVKVTQSSRYLVKRTGEKVFLECVQDMDHENMFWYRQDPGLGLRLIYFSYDVKMKEKGDIPEGYSVSREKKERFSLILESASTNQTSMYLCASSGPAKISRAAGETQYFGPGTRLLVL.

This chain's CDR3 is CSVERQGWGYGYTF. In nucleotides, the CDR3 is TGCAGCGTTGAACGGCAGGGATGGGGCTATGGCTACACCTTC. This chain links TRBV29-1 with TRBJ1-2; D is possibly TRBD1 (5 bases). CDR1 SQVTM and CDR2 ANQGSEA come from the germline V gene. CDR3 size: 14 residues. Trimming stripped 2 bases from V and 4 bases from J, with 14 bases between.

The V call is TRBV5-1, the J call TRBJ2-7, with TRBD1 identical over 7 bases. The V and J ends lost 2 bases and 3 bases, in that order; junction bases with no gene match: 5. Germline V gene lookup returns CDR1 SGHRS and CDR2 YFSETQ. This CDR3 is 14 amino acids long. The CDR3 reads CASSLQGLDYEQYF. The DNA of the CDR3 is TGCGCCAGCAGCTTACAGGGGCTCGACTACGAGCAGTACTTC.

This clone was seen a handful of times. The chain recombines TRBV28 with TRBJ2-7; D call uncertain. V was shortened by 2 bases and J by 6 bases, with 14 bases between the two germline ends. This CDR3 is 14 amino acids long. CDR1 and CDR2 from the germline V gene are MDHEN and SYDVKM. The CDR3 reads CASSLLIGSSEQYF. The DNA for the CDR3 is TGTGCCAGCAGTTTACTAATCGGTTCCAGCGAGCAGTACTTC. Variable domain in full (rest from reference TRBV28 and TRBJ2-7): DVKVTQSSRYLVKRTGEKVFLECVQDMDHENMFWYRQDPGLGLRLIYFSYDVKMKEKGDIPEGYSVSREKKERFSLILESASTNQTSMYLCASSLLIGSSEQYFGPGTRLTVT.

The CDR3 coding sequence is TGTGCCAGCAGCTTAGAAGTTTTAGGTTTCGGCAATCAGCCCCAGCATTTT. Translation gives CASSLEVLGFGNQPQHF. The chain couples TRBV7-9 to TRBJ1-5, with D unresolved. This CDR3 spans 17 amino acids. Trimming removed 1 base at V and 2 bases at J, with 15 bases between. Germline V CDR1 and CDR2: SEHNR, FQNEAQ (reference sequence). Based on the CDR3 plus reference TRBV7-9 and TRBJ1-5, the full variable domain is DTGVSQNPRHKITKRGQNVTFRCDPISEHNRLYWYRQTLGQGPEFLTYFQNEAQLEKSRLLSDRFSAERPKGSFSTLEIQRTEQGDSAMYLCASSLEVLGFGNQPQHFGDGTRLSIL.